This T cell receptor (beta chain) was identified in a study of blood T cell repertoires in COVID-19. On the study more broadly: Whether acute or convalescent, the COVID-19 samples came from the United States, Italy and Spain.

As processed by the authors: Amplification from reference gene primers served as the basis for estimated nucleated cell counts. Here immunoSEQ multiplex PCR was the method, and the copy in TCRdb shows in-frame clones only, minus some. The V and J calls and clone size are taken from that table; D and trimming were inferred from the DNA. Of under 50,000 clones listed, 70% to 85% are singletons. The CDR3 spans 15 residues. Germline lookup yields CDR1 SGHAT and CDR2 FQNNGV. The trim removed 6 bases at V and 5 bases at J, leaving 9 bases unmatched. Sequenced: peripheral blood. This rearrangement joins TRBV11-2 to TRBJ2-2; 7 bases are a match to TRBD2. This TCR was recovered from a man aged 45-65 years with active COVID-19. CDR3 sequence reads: CASRRLAERTGELFF. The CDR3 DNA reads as TGTGCCAGCAGAAGGCTAGCGGAGAGAACCGGGGAGCTGTTTTTT.